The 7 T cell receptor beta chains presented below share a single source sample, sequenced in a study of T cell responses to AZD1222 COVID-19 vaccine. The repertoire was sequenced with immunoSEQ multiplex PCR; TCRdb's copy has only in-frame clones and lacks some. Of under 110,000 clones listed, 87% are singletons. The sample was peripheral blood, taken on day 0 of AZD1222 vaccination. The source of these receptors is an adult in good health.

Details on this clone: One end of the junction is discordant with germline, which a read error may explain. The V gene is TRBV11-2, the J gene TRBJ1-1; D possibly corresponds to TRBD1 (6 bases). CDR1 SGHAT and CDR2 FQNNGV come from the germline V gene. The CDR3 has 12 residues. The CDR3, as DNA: TGTGCCAGCAGCCTAGAGGCCAGGGGAGCTTTCTTT. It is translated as CASSLEARGAFF.

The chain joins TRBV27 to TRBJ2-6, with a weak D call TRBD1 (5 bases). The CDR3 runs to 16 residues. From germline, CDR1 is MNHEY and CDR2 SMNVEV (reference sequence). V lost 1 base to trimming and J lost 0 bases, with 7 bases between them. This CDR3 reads CASSLYTGSGANVLTF. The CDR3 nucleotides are TGTGCCAGCAGTTTATATACAGGCTCTGGGGCCAACGTCCTGACTTTC.

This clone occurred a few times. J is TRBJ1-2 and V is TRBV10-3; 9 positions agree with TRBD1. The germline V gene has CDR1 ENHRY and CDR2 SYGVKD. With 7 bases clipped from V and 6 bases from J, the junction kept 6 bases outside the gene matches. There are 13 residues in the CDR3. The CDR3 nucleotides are TGTGCCATCATGGGACAGGGTGGGGATGGCTACACCTTC. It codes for CAIMGQGGDGYTF.

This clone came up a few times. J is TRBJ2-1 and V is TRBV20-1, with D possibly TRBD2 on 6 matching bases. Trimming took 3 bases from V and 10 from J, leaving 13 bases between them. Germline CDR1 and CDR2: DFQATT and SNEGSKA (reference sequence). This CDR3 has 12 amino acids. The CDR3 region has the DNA TGCAGTGCTAGTATCCGCGGGGAAGAGCAGTTCTTC. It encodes CSASIRGEEQFF.

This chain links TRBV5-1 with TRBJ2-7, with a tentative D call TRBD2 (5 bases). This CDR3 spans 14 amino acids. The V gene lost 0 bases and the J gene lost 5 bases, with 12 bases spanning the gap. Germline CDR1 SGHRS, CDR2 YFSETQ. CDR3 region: CASSLGALGDEQYF. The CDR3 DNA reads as TGCGCCAGCAGCTTGGGGGCCCTCGGGGACGAGCAGTACTTC.

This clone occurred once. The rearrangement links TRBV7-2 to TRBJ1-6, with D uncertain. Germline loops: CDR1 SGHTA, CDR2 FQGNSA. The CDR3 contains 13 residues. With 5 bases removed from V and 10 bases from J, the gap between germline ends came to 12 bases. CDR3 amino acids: CASSPLLRSPLHF. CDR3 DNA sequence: TGTGCCAGCAGCCCTCTCCTTCGGTCACCCCTCCACTTT.

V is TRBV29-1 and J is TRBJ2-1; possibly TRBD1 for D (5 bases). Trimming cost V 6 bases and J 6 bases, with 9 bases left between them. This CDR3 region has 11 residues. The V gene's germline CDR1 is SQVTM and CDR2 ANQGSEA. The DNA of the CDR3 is TGCAGCGTCGCAGGGCCCAATGAGCAGTTCTTC. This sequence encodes CSVAGPNEQFF.